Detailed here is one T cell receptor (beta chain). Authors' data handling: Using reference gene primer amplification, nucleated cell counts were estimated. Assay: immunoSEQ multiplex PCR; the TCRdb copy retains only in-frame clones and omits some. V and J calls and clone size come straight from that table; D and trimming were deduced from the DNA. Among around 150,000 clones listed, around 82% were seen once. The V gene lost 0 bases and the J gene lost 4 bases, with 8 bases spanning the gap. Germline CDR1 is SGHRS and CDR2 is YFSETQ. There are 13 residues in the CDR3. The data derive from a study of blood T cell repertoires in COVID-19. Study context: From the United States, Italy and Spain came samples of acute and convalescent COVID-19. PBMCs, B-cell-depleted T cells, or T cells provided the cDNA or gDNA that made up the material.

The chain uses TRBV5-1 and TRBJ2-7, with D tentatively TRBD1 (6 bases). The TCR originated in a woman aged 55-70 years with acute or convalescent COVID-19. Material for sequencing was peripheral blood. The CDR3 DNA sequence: TGCGCCAGCAGCTTGGAGGGGGAATACGAGCAGTACTTC. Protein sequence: CASSLEGEYEQYF.